This is a list of T cell receptor beta chains from one sample in a study of CD8+ T cells in alopecia areata. Generated by immunoSEQ multiplex PCR, the TCRdb table keeps only in-frame clones and is missing some. The table has about 130,000 clones, around 50% seen once. The sample consisted of CD4+ T cells sorted from blood, taken at week 0. The receptors stem from a human donor with alopecia areata. The CDR3 runs from the conserved cysteine through the conserved F or W. Part of the rows lack a size; the others show once, few, many or a class for expanded clones.

>TRBJ2-3|NA|TRBV19
CASSPAGGDTQYF
>TRBJ1-5|NA|TRBV20-1
CSARGNQPQHF
>TRBJ2-1|few|TRBV5-1
CASRATSGSSYNEQFF
>TRBJ1-2|NA|TRBV29-1
CSVDSDRGDYGYTF
>TRBJ2-6|NA|TRBV9
CASSRAGANVLTF
>TRBJ2-7|NA|TRBV18
CASSLEGLAGTYEQYF
>TRBJ2-7|NA|TRBV6-5
CASTSPPDRGYEQYF
>TRBJ2-7|NA|TRBV7-2
CASSLSGDYEQYF
>TRBJ1-4|few|TRBV4-3
CASSQVDRVGEKLFF
>TRBJ1-3|few|TRBV5-1
CASSPLGGGGNTIYF
>TRBJ1-5|NA|TRBV4-3
CASSQGTDYQPQHF
>TRBJ2-7|NA|TRBV5-1
CASSLGTGETSYEQYF
>TRBJ2-1|NA|TRBV2
CASSVASSYNEQFF
>TRBJ1-1|once|TRBV6-6
CASRGQGRGEAFF
>TRBJ2-7|NA|TRBV7-2
CASSLSPAVEQYF
>TRBJ1-2|few|TRBV6-6
CASSDPGPIYGYTF
>TRBJ1-2|NA|TRBV5-1
CASSLAIQGARSGYTF
>TRBJ1-4|NA|TRBV6-7
CASRLPGRREKLFF
>TRBJ2-7|NA|TRBV27
CASSLDRRAALYEQYF
>TRBJ2-5|NA|TRBV7-9
CASSPGPLQETQYF
>TRBJ2-1|few|TRBV28
CASERYNEQFF
>TRBJ2-7|NA|TRBV29-1
CSVETGGHEQYF
>TRBJ1-1|NA|TRBV9
CASSVTPNRGNTEAFF
>TRBJ1-2|NA|TRBV6-1
CASSAFGTGTYGYTF
>TRBJ2-1|NA|TRBV11-2
CASSDTSGNYNEQFF
>TRBJ2-3|NA|TRBV27
CASSFGGSTDTQYF
>TRBJ1-2|few|TRBV20-1
CSAVGVYGYTF
>TRBJ1-6|few|TRBV7-3
CASSLTGNNSPLHF
>TRBJ2-6|NA|TRBV4-1
CASSQGLMSQFRPSGANVLTF
>TRBJ1-2|NA|TRBV5-1
CASSFSQGGDGYTF
>TRBJ1-1|NA|TRBV2
CASSEGGPTRRNTEAFF
>TRBJ2-2|few|TRBV29-1
CSAARGPTGELFF
>TRBJ1-2|few|TRBV7-2
CASSSSGGRAKGTF
>TRBJ2-1|NA|TRBV7-3
CASSLNTFNEQFF